This passage covers 10 T cell receptor beta chains from one sample sequenced in a study of molecular identifiers for immune sequencing clone quantification. One entry per CDR3 protein, called by TCRdb with MiXCR from the PCR reads. The sample carries 400,000 to 600,000 distinct CDR3 sequences, around 21% recorded once. Sequencing used naive CD8+ T cells from blood, with Jurkat cell RNA spiked in. Subset specified: FACS-sorted CD8+CD4-CCR7+CD45RA+ naive T cells. Receptors originate from a human donor in good health. Some libraries in this study had Jurkat cell RNA spiked in.

Ten or more counts support this clonotype. The V call is TRBV11-2, the J call TRBJ1-1, with D unclear. The CDR3 runs to 13 residues. Trimming pared 5 bases from V and 4 bases from J, leaving 11 bases between. Germline lookup yields CDR1 SGHAT and CDR2 FQNNGV. CDR3 in amino acids: CASSVSLSTEAFF. CDR3 DNA: TGTGCCAGCAGCGTATCCCTGAGCACTGAAGCTTTCTTT.

The V and J genes are TRBV11-1 and TRBJ2-5; 8 nucleotides line up with TRBD1. Looked up from germline, CDR1 is SGHAT and CDR2 is FQDESV (reference sequence). CDR3 length: 15 residues. The J segment lost 2 bases and the V segment lost 4 bases, leaving 6 bases of the junction unmatched. The CDR3 DNA sequence: TGTGCCAGCAGCTCCGGACAGGGCCGGCAAGAGACCCAGTACTTC. Protein sequence: CASSSGQGRQETQYF. Using reference TRBV11-1 and TRBJ2-5 for the parts outside the CDR3, the full variable domain is EAEVAQSPRYKITEKSQAVAFWCDPISGHATLYWYRQILGQGPELLVQFQDESVVDDSQLPKDRFSAERLKGVDSTLKIQPAELGDSAMYLCASSSGQGRQETQYFGPGTRLLVL.

V gene TRBV7-3 combines with J gene TRBJ1-1; 10 bases align to TRBD1. V was pared by 2 bases and J by 3 bases, with 12 bases of the junction left unmatched. The CDR3 length is 18 residues. The germline gives CDR1 SGHTA, CDR2 FQGTGA. The CDR3 spells CASSLWGQGMGFYTEAFF. Written as DNA, the CDR3 is TGTGCCAGCAGCTTATGGGGACAGGGGATGGGGTTTTACACTGAAGCTTTCTTT.

This clonotype showed up many times. This chain connects TRBV9 to TRBJ2-2; D is unresolved. Trimming took off 0 bases at V and 3 bases at J, with 6 bases between the two ends. There are 14 residues in the CDR3. Germline V gives CDR1 SGDLS, CDR2 YYNGEE. The CDR3 sequence: CASSVGGHTGELFF. CDR3 DNA sequence: TGTGCCAGCAGCGTAGGAGGCCACACCGGGGAGCTGTTTTTT.

There are a few counts of this clonotype. CDR3 sequence: CASSLSRNYEQYF. The CDR3 bases are TGTGCCAGCAGTTTATCCAGAAACTACGAGCAGTACTTC. The chain uses TRBV27 and TRBJ2-7; D gene uncertain. V dropped 0 bases and J dropped 3 bases, with 6 bases sitting between them. The CDR3 has 13 amino acids. Germline V gene data show CDR1 as MNHEY and CDR2 as SMNVEV (reference sequence).

This clonotype has ten or more counts. The chain links TRBV7-2 to TRBJ2-3; D ambiguous. The CDR3 covers 13 residues. Deletions cut 1 base from V and 2 bases from J, with 4 bases between. Germline CDR1 is SGHTA and CDR2 is FQGNSA. The chain's CDR3 is CASSLGFTDTQYF. In DNA form, the CDR3 reads TGTGCCAGCAGCTTAGGTTTCACAGATACGCAGTATTTT. Supplemented by reference TRBV7-2 and TRBJ2-3, the full variable domain reads GAGVSQSPSNKVTEKGKDVELRCDPISGHTALYWYRQSLGQGLEFLIYFQGNSAPDKSGLPSDRFSAERTGGSVSTLTIQRTQQEDSAVYLCASSLGFTDTQYFGPGTRLTVL.

This clonotype was picked up many times. The chain is built from TRBV20-1 and TRBJ1-1, with 9 bases lining up with TRBD1. V shed 0 bases and J 0 bases; nucleotides not matched to a gene: 11. The CDR3 sequence is 18 residues long. Germline V CDR1 and CDR2: DFQATT, SNEGSKA (reference sequence). The CDR3 DNA reads TGCAGTGCTAGAGATCTAAGGGACAGGGTACGAATGAACACTGAAGCTTTCTTT. Protein product: CSARDLRDRVRMNTEAFF.

In the case of this clonotype: Being one base from a much bigger clone, this may be a read error. The rearrangement links TRBV7-9 to TRBJ1-1, with D uncertain. Germline V CDR1 and CDR2: SEHNR, FQNEAQ (reference sequence). The CDR3 contains 13 residues. This CDR3 reads CASSLPHYTDAFF. CDR3 DNA: TGTGCCAGCAGCTTACCCCATTACACTGATGCTTTCTTT.

There are many counts of this clonotype. The V call is TRBV6-5, the J call TRBJ2-5; possibly TRBD2 for D (6 bases). Germline V CDR1 and CDR2: MNHEY, SVGAGI. V shed 5 bases and J shed 2 bases, with 15 bases lying between them. The CDR3 is 15 amino acids. CDR3 DNA sequence: TGTGCCAGCAGTCAGGTAGCGGCCGATCAAGAGACCCAGTACTTC. This encodes CASSQVAADQETQYF.

This chain uses TRBV28 with TRBJ1-1; weak D call: TRBD1 (6 bases). This CDR3 spans 16 amino acids. The germline CDR1 and CDR2 sequences are MDHEN and SYDVKM. Trimming pared 3 bases from V and 1 base from J, leaving 15 bases between. The CDR3 loop is CASSFPSGHANTEAFF. For the CDR3, the DNA is TGTGCCAGCAGTTTTCCCTCGGGACATGCGAACACTGAAGCTTTCTTT.